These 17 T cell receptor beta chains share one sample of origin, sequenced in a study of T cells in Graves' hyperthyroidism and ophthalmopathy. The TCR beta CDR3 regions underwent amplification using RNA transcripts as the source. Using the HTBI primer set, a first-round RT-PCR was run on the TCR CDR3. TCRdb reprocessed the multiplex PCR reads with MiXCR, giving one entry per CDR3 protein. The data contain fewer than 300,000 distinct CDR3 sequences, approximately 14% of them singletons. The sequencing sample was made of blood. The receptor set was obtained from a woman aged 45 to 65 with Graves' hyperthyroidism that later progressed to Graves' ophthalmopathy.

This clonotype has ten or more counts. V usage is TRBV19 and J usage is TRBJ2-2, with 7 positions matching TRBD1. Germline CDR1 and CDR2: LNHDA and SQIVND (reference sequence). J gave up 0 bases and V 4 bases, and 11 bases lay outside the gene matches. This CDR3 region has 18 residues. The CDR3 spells CASSTPDLGQANTGELFF. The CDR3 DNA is TGTGCCAGTAGTACTCCGGATTTAGGACAGGCGAACACCGGGGAGCTGTTTTTT.

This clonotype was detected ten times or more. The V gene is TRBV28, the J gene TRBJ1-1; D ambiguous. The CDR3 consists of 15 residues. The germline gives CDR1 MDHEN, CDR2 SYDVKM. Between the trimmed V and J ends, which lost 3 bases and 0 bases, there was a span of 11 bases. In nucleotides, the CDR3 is TGTGCCAGCAGTTTGTATCCGGCCATGAACACTGAAGCTTTCTTT. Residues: CASSLYPAMNTEAFF.

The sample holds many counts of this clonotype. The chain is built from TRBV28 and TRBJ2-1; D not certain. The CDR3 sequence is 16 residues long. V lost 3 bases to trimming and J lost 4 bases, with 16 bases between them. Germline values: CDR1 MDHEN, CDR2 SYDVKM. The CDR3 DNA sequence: TGTGCCAGCAGTTTTTCCCCGGCTAGAGCTTACAATGAGCAGTTCTTC. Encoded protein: CASSFSPARAYNEQFF. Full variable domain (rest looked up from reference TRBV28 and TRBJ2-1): DVKVTQSSRYLVKRTGEKVFLECVQDMDHENMFWYRQDPGLGLRLIYFSYDVKMKEKGDIPEGYSVSREKKERFSLILESASTNQTSMYLCASSFSPARAYNEQFFGPGTRLTVL.

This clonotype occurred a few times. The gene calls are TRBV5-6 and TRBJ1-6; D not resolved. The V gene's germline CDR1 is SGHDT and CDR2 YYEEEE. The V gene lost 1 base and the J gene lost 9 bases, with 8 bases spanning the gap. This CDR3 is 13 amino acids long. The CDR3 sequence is CASSLTDGSPLHF. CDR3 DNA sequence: TGTGCCAGCAGCTTGACCGACGGTTCACCCCTCCACTTT.

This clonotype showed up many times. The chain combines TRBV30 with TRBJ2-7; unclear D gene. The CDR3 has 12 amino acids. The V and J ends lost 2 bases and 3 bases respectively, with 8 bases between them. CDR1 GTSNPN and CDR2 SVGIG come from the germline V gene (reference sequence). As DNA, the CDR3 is TGTGCCTGGAGTAAAAGGTTCTACGAGCAGTACTTC. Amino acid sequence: CAWSKRFYEQYF. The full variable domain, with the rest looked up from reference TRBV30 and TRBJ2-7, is SQTIHQWPATLVQPVGSPLSLECTVEGTSNPNLYWYRQAAGRGLQLLFYSVGIGQISSEVPQNLSASRPQDRQFILSSKKLLLSDSGFYLCAWSKRFYEQYFGPGTRLTVT.

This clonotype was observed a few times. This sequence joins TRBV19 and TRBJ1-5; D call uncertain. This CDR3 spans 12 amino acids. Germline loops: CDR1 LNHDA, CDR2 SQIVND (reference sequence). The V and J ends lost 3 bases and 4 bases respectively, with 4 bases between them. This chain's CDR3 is CASSILNQPQHF. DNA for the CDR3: TGTGCCAGTAGTATTCTAAATCAGCCCCAGCATTTT.

CDR3 loop: CASGERELQPQHF. CDR3 coding DNA: TGCGCCAGCGGGGAAAGGGAATTACAGCCCCAGCATTTT. The chain recombines TRBV10-2 with TRBJ1-5; D gene unclear. Trimming left V 8 bases short and J 7 bases short, with 15 bases between. Germline V lookup: CDR1 WSHSY, CDR2 SAAADI. The CDR3 length is 13 residues.

The CDR3 sequence is CASSVVADTQYF. CDR3 coding DNA: TGTGCCAGCAGCGTAGTCGCAGATACGCAGTATTTT. The rearrangement links TRBV9 to TRBJ2-3; D is unclear. Germline loops: CDR1 SGDLS, CDR2 YYNGEE. The V end was cut by 0 bases, the J end by 4 bases, with 3 bases between. CDR3 size: 12 residues.

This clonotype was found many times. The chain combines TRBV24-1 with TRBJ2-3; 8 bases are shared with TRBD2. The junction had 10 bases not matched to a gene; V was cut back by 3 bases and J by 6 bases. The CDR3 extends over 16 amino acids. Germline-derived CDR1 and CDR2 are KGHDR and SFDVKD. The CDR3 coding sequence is TGTGCCACCAGTGATGCGACGGGAGGGCGTCTGGATACGCAGTATTTT. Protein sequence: CATSDATGGRLDTQYF.

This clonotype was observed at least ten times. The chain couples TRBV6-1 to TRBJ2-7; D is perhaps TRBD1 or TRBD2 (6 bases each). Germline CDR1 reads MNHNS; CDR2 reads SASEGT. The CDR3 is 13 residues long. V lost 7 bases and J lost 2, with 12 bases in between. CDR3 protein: CASTDGGPYEQYF. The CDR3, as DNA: TGTGCCAGCACCGATGGGGGGCCCTACGAGCAGTACTTC.

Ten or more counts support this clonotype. The CDR3 sequence: CASSLASKGGEQFF. The DNA of the CDR3 is TGTGCCAGCAGTTTAGCCTCTAAGGGTGGTGAGCAGTTCTTC. The rearrangement uses TRBV12-3 or TRBV12-4 and TRBJ2-1; D is undetermined. This CDR3 spans 14 amino acids. Trimming shortened V by 0 bases and J by 9 bases, and 12 bases separated the two germline ends.

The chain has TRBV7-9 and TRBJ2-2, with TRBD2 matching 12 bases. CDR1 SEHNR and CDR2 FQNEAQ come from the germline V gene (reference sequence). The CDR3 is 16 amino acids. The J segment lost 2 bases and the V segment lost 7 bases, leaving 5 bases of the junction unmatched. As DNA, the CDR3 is TGTGCCAGCATCCCGGGACTAGCGGGTAACACCGGGGAGCTGTTTTTT. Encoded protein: CASIPGLAGNTGELFF.

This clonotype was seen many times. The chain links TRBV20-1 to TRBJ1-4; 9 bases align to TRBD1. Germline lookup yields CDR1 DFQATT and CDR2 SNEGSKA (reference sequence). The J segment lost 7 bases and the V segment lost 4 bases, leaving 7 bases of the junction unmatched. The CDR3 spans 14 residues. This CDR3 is CSAITGGAGEKLFF. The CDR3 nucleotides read TGCAGTGCTATTACAGGGGGCGCGGGTGAAAAACTGTTTTTT.

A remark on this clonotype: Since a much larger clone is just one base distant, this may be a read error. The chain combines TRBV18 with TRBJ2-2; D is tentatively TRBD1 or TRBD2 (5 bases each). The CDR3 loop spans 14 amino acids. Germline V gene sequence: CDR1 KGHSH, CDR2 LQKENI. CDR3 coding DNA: TGTGTCAGCTCACCTCCTGAGGGGACCGGGGAGCTGTTTTTT. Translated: CVSSPPEGTGELFF.

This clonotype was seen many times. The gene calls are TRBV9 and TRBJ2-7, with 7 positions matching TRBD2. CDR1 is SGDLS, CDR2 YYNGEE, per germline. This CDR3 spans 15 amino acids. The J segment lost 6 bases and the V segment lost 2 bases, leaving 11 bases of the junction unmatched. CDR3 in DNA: TGTGCCAGCAGCGTCGACGGGACTACTGTCGGCGAGCAGTACTTC. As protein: CASSVDGTTVGEQYF. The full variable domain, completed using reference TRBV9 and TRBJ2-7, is DSGVTQTPKHLITATGQRVTLRCSPRSGDLSVYWYQQSLDQGLQFLIQYYNGEERAKGNILERFSAQQFPDLHSELNLSSLELGDSALYFCASSVDGTTVGEQYFGPGTRLTVT.

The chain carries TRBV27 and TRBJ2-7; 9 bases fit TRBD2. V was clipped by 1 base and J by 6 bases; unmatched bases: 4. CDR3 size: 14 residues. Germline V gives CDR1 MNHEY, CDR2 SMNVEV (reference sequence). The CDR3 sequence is CASSLLVAGAEQYF. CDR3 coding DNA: TGTGCCAGCAGTTTATTGGTAGCGGGAGCCGAGCAGTACTTC.

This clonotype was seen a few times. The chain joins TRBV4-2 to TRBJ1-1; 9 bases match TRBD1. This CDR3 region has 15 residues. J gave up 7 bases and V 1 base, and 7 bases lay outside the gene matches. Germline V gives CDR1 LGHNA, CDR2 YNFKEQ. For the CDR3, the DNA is TGTGCCAGCAGCCAAGCGCAACAGGGGGCAAGTGAAGCTTTCTTT. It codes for CASSQAQQGASEAFF.